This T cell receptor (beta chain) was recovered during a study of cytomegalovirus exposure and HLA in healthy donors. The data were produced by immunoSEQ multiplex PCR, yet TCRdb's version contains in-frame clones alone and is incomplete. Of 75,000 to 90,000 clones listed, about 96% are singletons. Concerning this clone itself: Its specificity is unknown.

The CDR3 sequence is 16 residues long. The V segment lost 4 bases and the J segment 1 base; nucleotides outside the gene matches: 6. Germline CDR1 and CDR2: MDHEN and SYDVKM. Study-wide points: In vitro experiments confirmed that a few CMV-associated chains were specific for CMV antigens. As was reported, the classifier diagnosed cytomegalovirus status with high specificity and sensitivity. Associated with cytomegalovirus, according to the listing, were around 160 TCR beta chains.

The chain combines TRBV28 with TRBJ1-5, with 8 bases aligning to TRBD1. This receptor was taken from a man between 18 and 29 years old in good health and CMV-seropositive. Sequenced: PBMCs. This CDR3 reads CASSSRTGWSNQPQHF. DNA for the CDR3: TGTGCCAGCAGTTCCCGGACAGGGTGGAGCAATCAGCCCCAGCATTTT. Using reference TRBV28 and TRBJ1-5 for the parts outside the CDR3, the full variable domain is DVKVTQSSRYLVKRTGEKVFLECVQDMDHENMFWYRQDPGLGLRLIYFSYDVKMKEKGDIPEGYSVSREKKERFSLILESASTNQTSMYLCASSSRTGWSNQPQHFGDGTRLSIL.